The source of this T cell receptor beta chain is a study of blood T cell repertoires in COVID-19. Looking at the study overall: Collection of acute and convalescent COVID-19 samples took place in the United States, Italy and Spain. Sample material is recorded as cDNA or gDNA derived from T cells, B-cell-depleted T cells, or PBMCs.

One Seattle source followed patients from active infection through their disease course. Study processing details: Reference gene primer amplification gave estimated nucleated cell counts. The protocol was immunoSEQ multiplex PCR, while the TCRdb copy is restricted to in-frame clones and leaves out a portion. V, J and clone size are taken as reported in that table, and D and trimming were inferred from the DNA itself. The table shows about 300,000 clones, with more than 80% occurring only once. The TCR was taken from a woman in her 50s with COVID-19, enrolled during active disease. Sequenced material: peripheral blood.

The CDR3 here is CASSSWTSGASYNEQFF. CDR3 DNA sequence: TGTGCCAGCAGCTCCTGGACTAGCGGCGCCTCCTACAATGAGCAGTTCTTC. V and J are TRBV7-9 and TRBJ2-1, with TRBD2 matching 10 bases. V gave up 4 bases and J gave up 0 bases; unmatched junction bases: 6. In germline, CDR1 is SEHNR, CDR2 FQNEAQ (reference sequence). The CDR3 length is 17 residues.